The sequence of this T cell receptor beta chain was determined in a study of T cell responses to AZD1222 COVID-19 vaccine. Assay: immunoSEQ multiplex PCR; the TCRdb copy retains only in-frame clones and omits some. Among about 66,000 clones, about 90% were seen once, and the ten largest hold roughly a sixth. J was trimmed by 3 bases and V by 0 bases; bases with no gene match: 6. Germline CDR1 is SGHNT and CDR2 is YYREEE (reference sequence). CDR3 length equals 16 residues. This TCR was recovered from an adult in good health. The source material was peripheral blood, sampled on day 0 of AZD1222 vaccination. The chain recombines TRBV5-4 with TRBJ2-7, with 10 bases fitting TRBD1. CDR3 amino acids: CASSLGRDRGFYEQYF. CDR3 coding DNA: TGTGCCAGCAGCTTGGGGCGGGACAGGGGCTTCTACGAGCAGTACTTC.